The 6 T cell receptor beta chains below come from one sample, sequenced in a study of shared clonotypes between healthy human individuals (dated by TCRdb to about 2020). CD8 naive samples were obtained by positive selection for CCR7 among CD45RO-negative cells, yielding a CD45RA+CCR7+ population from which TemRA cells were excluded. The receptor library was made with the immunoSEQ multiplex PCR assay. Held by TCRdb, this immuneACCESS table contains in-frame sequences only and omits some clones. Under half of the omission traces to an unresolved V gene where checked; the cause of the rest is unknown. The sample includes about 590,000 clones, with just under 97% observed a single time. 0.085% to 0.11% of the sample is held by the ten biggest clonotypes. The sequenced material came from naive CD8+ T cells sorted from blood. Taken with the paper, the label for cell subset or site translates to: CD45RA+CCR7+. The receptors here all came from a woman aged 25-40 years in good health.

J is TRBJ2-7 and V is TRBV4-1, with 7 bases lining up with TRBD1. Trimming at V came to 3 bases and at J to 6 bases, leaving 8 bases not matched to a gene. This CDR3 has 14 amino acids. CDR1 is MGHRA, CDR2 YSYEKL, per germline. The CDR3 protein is CASSHGQDVSEQYF. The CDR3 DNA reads TGCGCCAGCAGCCACGGACAGGACGTGAGCGAGCAGTACTTC.

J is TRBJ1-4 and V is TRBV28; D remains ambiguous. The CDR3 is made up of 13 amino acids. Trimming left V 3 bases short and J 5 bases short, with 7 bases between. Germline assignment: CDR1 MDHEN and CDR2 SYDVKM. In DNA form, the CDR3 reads TGTGCCAGCAGTTTCTTCAGAAATGAAAAACTGTTTTTT. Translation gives CASSFFRNEKLFF.

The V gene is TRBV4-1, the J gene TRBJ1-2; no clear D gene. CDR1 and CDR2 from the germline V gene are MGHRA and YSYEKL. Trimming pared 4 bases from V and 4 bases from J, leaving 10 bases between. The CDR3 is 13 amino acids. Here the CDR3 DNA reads TGCGCCAGCAGCCTTCACGGATCCTATGGCTACACCTTC. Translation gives CASSLHGSYGYTF.

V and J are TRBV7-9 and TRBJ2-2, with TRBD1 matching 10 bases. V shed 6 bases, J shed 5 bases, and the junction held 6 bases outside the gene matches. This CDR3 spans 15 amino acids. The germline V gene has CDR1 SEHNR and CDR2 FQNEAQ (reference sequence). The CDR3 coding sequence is TGTGCCAGCAGAAGAGGGACAGGGGAGACCGGGGAGCTGTTTTTT. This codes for CASRRGTGETGELFF.

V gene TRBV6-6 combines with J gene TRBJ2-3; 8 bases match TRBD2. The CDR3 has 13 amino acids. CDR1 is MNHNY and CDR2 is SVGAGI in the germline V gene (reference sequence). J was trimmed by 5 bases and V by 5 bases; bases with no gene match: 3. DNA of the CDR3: TGTGCCAGCAGTACCCTAGCGGGAGATACGCAGTATTTT. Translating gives CASSTLAGDTQYF.

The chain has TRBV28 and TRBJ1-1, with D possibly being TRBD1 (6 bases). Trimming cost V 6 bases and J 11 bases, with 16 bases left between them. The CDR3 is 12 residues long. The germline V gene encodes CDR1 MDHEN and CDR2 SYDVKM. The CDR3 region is CASSLNRVRAFF. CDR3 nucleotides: TGTGCCAGCAGCTTAAACAGGGTACGGGCTTTCTTT.